Sequencing of this TCR beta chain was carried out in a study of T cell responses to AZD1222 COVID-19 vaccine (dated by TCRdb to the early 2020s). About the study as a whole: TCR sequencing covered more than 230 trial participants: 207 given two doses of AZD1222 and around 26 given two doses of MenACWY control vaccine. Trial participants were enrolled by age into subgroups of 18-55, 56-69 and 70-plus years, and approximately 150, 30 and 60 TCR-sequenced participants, respectively, were included in these subgroups. Paper-wide results and their limitations: In the small 56-69-year group, the increase in depth fell short of significance, most likely because of low power. Participants were mostly white British, with more females than males. The authors suggested clonal diversity may have been underestimated. After two AZD1222 doses, spike-specific TCR breadth and depth were significantly higher than at day 0 and than in MenACWY recipients. No day 14 peak-response samples were available, so repertoires were characterized only after the peak T cell response. The vaccine-associated CD4 TCRs covered the entire spike protein, and the dominant responses fell in regions 160-218 and 743-854. Reportedly, close to half of the unique spike-specific TCRs recognized epitopes lying outside the regions that are mutated in the B.1.351 and B.1.1.7 variants. Conclusions about previously exposed vaccinees were limited because only six or seven AZD1222 recipients were SARS-CoV-2 seropositive at baseline.

Trimming removed 4 bases from V and 0 bases from J, leaving 10 bases between the germline ends. The CDR3 goes from the cysteine to the phenylalanine over 14 residues. The CDR3 DNA has 42 bases and is translated from base 1. Reading the germline V gene (reference sequence) gives CDR1 GTSNPN and CDR2 SVGIG. The sample's time point label, in plain terms: baseline before first vaccination. According to the study, the label for this sample's treatment or condition signals: meningococcal conjugate vaccine given as trial control. Vaccinee samples came from UK trials COV001 and COV002, including a single-blind randomized controlled phase 2/3 trial of AZD1222 (ChAdOx1 nCoV-19) in healthy adults. For TCRbeta chain sequencing, PBMC samples from trial participants were taken at day 0 and at day 28 after the second dose. The CDR3 regions of human TCRbeta chains were analyzed by immunosequencing. In the source study's methods: TCRs in the repertoires were matched against a reference library of SARS-CoV-2-specific TCRs that had been generated with the MIRA antigen-specificity platform. Breadth was defined as the fraction of unique TCRs that were SARS-CoV-2-associated, and depth was defined as the fraction of total T cells that were SARS-CoV-2-associated. Each spike-specific TCR was assigned to its reactive spike region and to a CD4 or CD8 class using the MIRA data. Log10-transformed breadth and depth values were compared by one-way ANOVA with Sidak's multiple comparisons tests. As stored in TCRdb, this immuneACCESS dataset retains in-frame rearrangements with V and J assigned. A fraction of the clones does not appear; measured against another copy, unresolved V genes explain less than half of the discrepancy, and the remainder lacks a known reason. V and J calls and clone size follow that table, whereas D and trimming were derived from the DNA. The sample has 100,000 to 150,000 clones on record, about 90% of them singletons. The ten largest clones represent 4% to 5.5% of the sample.

This clone was observed a handful of times. The antigen it recognizes is unknown. No base-level quality is on record; no much larger clone is a single base apart. This TCR derives from an adult in good health. The V gene is TRBV30 and the J gene is TRBJ2-1; matching of 5 bases hints at TRBD2 as the D gene. The specimen comprised peripheral blood, sampled on day 0 of MenACWY control vaccination. The CDR3 corresponds to CAWKAAASYNEQFF. Read as DNA, the sequence is TGTGCCTGGAAGGCAGCGGCCTCCTACAATGAGCAGTTCTTC.